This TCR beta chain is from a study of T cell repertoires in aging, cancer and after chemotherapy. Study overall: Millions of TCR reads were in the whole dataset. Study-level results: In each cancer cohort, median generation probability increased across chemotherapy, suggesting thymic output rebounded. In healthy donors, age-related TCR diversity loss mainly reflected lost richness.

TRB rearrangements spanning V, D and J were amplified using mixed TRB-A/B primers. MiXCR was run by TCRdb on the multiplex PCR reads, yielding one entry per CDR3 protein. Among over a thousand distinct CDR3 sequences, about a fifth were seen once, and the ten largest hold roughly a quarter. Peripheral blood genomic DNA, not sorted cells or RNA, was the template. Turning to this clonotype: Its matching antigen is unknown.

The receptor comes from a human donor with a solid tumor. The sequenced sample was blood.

The CDR3 coding sequence is TGTGCCACCAGCAGAGGGAAGCGGGAGCCCTCCCAGGGTATTTACGAGCAGTACGTC. Translated, it gives CATSRGKREPSQGIYEQYV. The chain joins TRBV15 to TRBJ2-7, with 8 bases aligning to TRBD2. Germline-derived CDR1 and CDR2 are LNHNV and YYDKDF (reference sequence). The CDR3 has 19 amino acids. Trimming removed 1 base from V and 4 bases from J; junction bases left unmatched: 18.